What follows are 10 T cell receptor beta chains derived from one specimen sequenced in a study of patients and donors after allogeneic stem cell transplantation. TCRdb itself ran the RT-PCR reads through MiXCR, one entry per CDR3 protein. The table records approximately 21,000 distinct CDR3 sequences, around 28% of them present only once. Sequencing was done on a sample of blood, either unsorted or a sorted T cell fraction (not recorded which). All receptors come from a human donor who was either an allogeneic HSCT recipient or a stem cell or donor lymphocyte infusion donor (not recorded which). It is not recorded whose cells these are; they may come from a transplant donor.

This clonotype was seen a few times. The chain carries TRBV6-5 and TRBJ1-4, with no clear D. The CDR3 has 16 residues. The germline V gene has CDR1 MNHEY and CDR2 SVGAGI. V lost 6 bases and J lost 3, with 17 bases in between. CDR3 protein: CASSNLPERANEKLFF. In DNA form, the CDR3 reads TGTGCCAGCAGCAATCTACCCGAGAGGGCTAATGAAAAACTGTTTTTT.

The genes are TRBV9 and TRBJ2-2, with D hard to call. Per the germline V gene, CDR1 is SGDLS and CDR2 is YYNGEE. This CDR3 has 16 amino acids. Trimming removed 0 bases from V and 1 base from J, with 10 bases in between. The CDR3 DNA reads TGTGCCAGCAGCGTAGGCCCTGATCAGAACACCGGGGAGCTGTTTTTT. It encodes CASSVGPDQNTGELFF. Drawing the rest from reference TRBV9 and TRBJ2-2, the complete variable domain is DSGVTQTPKHLITATGQRVTLRCSPRSGDLSVYWYQQSLDQGLQFLIQYYNGEERAKGNILERFSAQQFPDLHSELNLSSLELGDSALYFCASSVGPDQNTGELFFGEGSRLTVL.

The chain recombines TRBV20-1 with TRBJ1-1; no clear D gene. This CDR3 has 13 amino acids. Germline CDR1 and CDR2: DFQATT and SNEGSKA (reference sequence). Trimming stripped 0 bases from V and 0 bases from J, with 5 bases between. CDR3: CSARDLMNTEAFF. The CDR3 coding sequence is TGCAGTGCTAGAGATCTTATGAACACTGAAGCTTTCTTT.

Here the CDR3 reads CASSTNWRTEAFF. In DNA form, the CDR3 reads TGTGCCAGCAGCACTAACTGGAGAACTGAAGCTTTCTTT. V usage is TRBV7-2 and J usage is TRBJ1-1; D not resolved. The V end was cut by 5 bases, the J end by 5 bases, with 12 bases between. Germline V lookup: CDR1 SGHTA, CDR2 FQGNSA. There are 13 residues in the CDR3.

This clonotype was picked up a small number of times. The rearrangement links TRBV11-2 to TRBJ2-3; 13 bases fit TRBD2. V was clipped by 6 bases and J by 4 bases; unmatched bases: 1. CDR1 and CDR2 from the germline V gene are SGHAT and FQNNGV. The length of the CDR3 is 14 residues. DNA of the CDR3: TGTGCCAGCAGACTAGCGGGGGGGGCAGATACGCAGTATTTT. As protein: CASRLAGGADTQYF. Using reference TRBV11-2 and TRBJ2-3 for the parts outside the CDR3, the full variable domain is EAGVAQSPRYKIIEKRQSVAFWCNPISGHATLYWYQQILGQGPKLLIQFQNNGVVDDSQLPKDRFSAERLKGVDSTLKIQPAKLEDSAVYLCASRLAGGADTQYFGPGTRLTVL.

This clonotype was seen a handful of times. CDR3 DNA sequence: TGTGCCAGCAGCCAAGATGAGGCACAAGAGACCCAGTACTTC. It translates to CASSQDEAQETQYF. The chain is built from TRBV4-2 and TRBJ2-5; no firm D call. Deletions cut 0 bases from V and 2 bases from J, with 7 bases between. CDR3 length equals 14 residues. Germline values: CDR1 LGHNA, CDR2 YNFKEQ.

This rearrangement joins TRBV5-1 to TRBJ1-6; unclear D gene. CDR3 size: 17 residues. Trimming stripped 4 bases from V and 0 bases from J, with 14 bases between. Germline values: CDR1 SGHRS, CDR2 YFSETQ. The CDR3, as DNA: TGCGCCAGCAGCCCCCGTGGGGATCGCTCCTATAATTCACCCCTCCACTTT. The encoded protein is CASSPRGDRSYNSPLHF.

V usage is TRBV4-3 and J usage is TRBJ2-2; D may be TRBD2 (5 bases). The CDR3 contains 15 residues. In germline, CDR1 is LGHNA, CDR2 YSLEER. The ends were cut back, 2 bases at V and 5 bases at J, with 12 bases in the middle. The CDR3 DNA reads TGCGCCAGCAGCCAACTTTTCCCGGGGACCGGGGAGCTGTTTTTT. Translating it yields CASSQLFPGTGELFF.

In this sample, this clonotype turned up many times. The CDR3 region has the DNA TGTGCCAGCAGCGTCGCCGGGGGCCACTCACCCCTCCACTTT. Its translation is CASSVAGGHSPLHF. The gene calls are TRBV9 and TRBJ1-6; D is possibly TRBD1 (6 bases). Trimming left V 2 bases short and J 10 bases short, with 13 bases between. Germline V gives CDR1 SGDLS, CDR2 YYNGEE. The CDR3 has 14 amino acids. Together with reference TRBV9 and TRBJ1-6, the CDR3 gives the full variable domain: DSGVTQTPKHLITATGQRVTLRCSPRSGDLSVYWYQQSLDQGLQFLIQYYNGEERAKGNILERFSAQQFPDLHSELNLSSLELGDSALYFCASSVAGGHSPLHFGNGTRLTVT.

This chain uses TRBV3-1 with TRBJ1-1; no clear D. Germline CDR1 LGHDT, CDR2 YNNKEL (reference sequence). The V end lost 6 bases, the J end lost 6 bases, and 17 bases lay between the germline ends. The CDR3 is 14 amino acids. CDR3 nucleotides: TGTGCCAGCAGTCCCCCTTTGGGAGGGTCTGAAGCTTTCTTT. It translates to CASSPPLGGSEAFF. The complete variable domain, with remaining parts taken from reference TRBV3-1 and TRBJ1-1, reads DTAVSQTPKYLVTQMGNDKSIKCEQNLGHDTMYWYKQDSKKFLKIMFSYNNKELIINETVPNRFSPKSPDKAHLNLHINSLELGDSAVYFCASSPPLGGSEAFFGQGTRLTVV.